This T cell receptor (beta chain) was identified during a study of T cells in Graves' hyperthyroidism and ophthalmopathy. The germline CDR1 and CDR2 sequences are SNHLY and FYNNEI. This CDR3 has 14 residues. Trimming cost V 2 bases and J 5 bases, with 12 bases left between them. This clonotype appeared a few times. Amplified regions were TCR beta CDR3 sequences from RNA transcripts. Primed by the HTBI set, a first-round RT-PCR was run on the TCR CDR3. TCRdb re-derived calls from the multiplex PCR reads in MiXCR, one entry per CDR3 protein. The table lists 660,000 or so distinct CDR3 sequences, about a fifth of them singletons.

The chain links TRBV2 to TRBJ2-5; D not resolved. Material for sequencing was blood. This TCR was sampled from a man aged 30 to 45 with Graves' ophthalmopathy. The CDR3, as DNA: TGTGCCAGCAGTGAACTAGGGCCCGAGGAGACCCAGTACTTC. Encoded protein: CASSELGPEETQYF.